The clone carrying this T cell receptor beta chain was observed many times. The TCR beta library used iRepertoire HTBI primers with Arm-PCR amplification of CDR3. TCRdb used MiXCR to reprocess the multiplex PCR reads, holding one entry per CDR3 protein. The sample yields around 500,000 distinct CDR3 sequences, roughly 16% seen once. The CDR3 length is 14 residues. Germline assignment: CDR1 DFQATT and CDR2 SNEGSKA (reference sequence). V was pared by 5 bases and J by 10 bases, with 11 bases of the junction left unmatched. These data come from a study of regulatory T cells in long-lasting Graves disease. Time point indicated: newly diagnosed GD, antithyroid drugs for less than 3 months. PBMC-extracted RNA yielded the TCR library. The sample was also reused in another study, on T cells in Graves' hyperthyroidism and ophthalmopathy.

The chain combines TRBV20-1 with TRBJ1-6; 7 positions match TRBD1. The sequences come from peripheral blood mononuclear cells (PBMCs), collected at new diagnosis, from a patient treated with antithyroid drugs. The clonotype comes from a middle-aged woman with Graves disease. In nucleotides, the CDR3 is TGCAGTGCTTACCGACAGGGCGGTGGATCACCCCTCCACTTT. The encoded protein is CSAYRQGGGSPLHF.